This passage covers 20 T cell receptor beta chains from one sample sequenced in a study of T cell repertoires in cytomegalovirus infection. Their specific antigens are unknown. TCRdb re-analysed the reads in MiXCR, keeping a single row per CDR3 protein. The profile shows around 430,000 distinct CDR3 sequences, approximately 40% of them singletons. The sequencing used cultured PBMCs, collected from culture after CMV antigen stimulation. The receptors were gathered from a human donor in good health (CMV status not recorded). Some clones in this sample may be carry-over from other donors' samples.

V usage is TRBV12-3 or TRBV12-4 and J usage is TRBJ2-7; either TRBD1 or TRBD2 may supply D (5 bases each). Trimming removed 6 bases at V and 0 bases at J, with 18 bases between. This CDR3 has 16 residues. The CDR3 DNA reads as TGTGCCAGCAGCCCGGCGTCAGGGACCAGCTCCTACGAGCAGTACTTC. It translates to CASSPASGTSSYEQYF.

In regard to this clonotype: The germline gene is not matched at one end of the junction; a read error may be the cause. The V gene is TRBV12-3 or TRBV12-4, the J gene TRBJ2-7, with D maybe TRBD2 (5 bases). The CDR3 runs to 13 residues. The CDR3 is CASSSLDSDEQYF. The CDR3 DNA follows: TGTGCCAGCAGTTCCTTGGACTCCGACGAGCAGTACTTC.

The chain joins TRBV5-1 to TRBJ1-1, with a tentative D call TRBD1 (5 bases). CDR1 is SGHRS and CDR2 is YFSETQ in the germline V gene. This CDR3 comprises 16 residues. Trimming took 4 bases from V and 1 from J, leaving 17 bases between them. The CDR3 loop is CASSPGWGVTNTEAFF. The CDR3 nucleotides read TGCGCCAGCAGCCCCGGATGGGGGGTTACGAACACTGAAGCTTTCTTT.

This chain connects TRBV4-2 to TRBJ2-1; 9 nucleotides agree with TRBD2. The CDR3 has 16 amino acids. Germline V gene sequence: CDR1 LGHNA, CDR2 YNFKEQ. V gave up 1 base and J gave up 4 bases; unmatched junction bases: 5. CDR3 DNA sequence: TGTGCCAGCAGCCAAGTGAGCGGGGGGCCTTACAATGAGCAGTTCTTC. This translates into CASSQVSGGPYNEQFF.

The chain links TRBV12-3 or TRBV12-4 to TRBJ1-1; D not resolved. Trimming pared 1 base from V and 5 bases from J, leaving 11 bases between. The CDR3 length is 14 residues. The CDR3 here is CASSLGGERTEAFF. The CDR3 nucleotides are TGTGCCAGCAGTTTAGGGGGTGAGAGGACTGAAGCTTTCTTT.

This clonotype was picked up a small number of times. The V and J genes are TRBV9 and TRBJ2-2; 9 positions match TRBD2. Germline V lookup: CDR1 SGDLS, CDR2 YYNGEE. The CDR3 length is 17 residues. The trim removed 0 bases at V and 6 bases at J, leaving 9 bases unmatched. CDR3 nucleotides: TGTGCCAGCAGCGTAGAGGGCGGGGGGGCCCTCCCCGGGGAGCTGTTTTTT. This codes for CASSVEGGGALPGELFF.

The CDR3, as DNA: TGTGCCAGCAGCCCCGGGGGGCGGACTGAAGCTTTCTTT. Amino acid sequence: CASSPGGRTEAFF. V usage is TRBV27 and J usage is TRBJ1-1; D is perhaps TRBD1 (6 bases). V gave up 6 bases and J gave up 5 bases, with 13 bases separating them. The germline V gene encodes CDR1 MNHEY and CDR2 SMNVEV (reference sequence). The CDR3 is made up of 13 amino acids.

The chain is built from TRBV20-1 and TRBJ2-7; no firm D call. With 2 bases removed from V and 1 base from J, the gap between germline ends came to 9 bases. From germline, CDR1 is DFQATT and CDR2 SNEGSKA (reference sequence). The CDR3 extends over 13 amino acids. The CDR3 DNA follows: TGCAGTGCTAGAAACTACAAATCCTACGAGCAGTACTTC. Residues: CSARNYKSYEQYF.

The chain has TRBV6-2 or TRBV6-3 and TRBJ2-2, with D perhaps given as TRBD1 or TRBD2 (5 bases each). Germline loops: CDR1 MNHEY, CDR2 SVGEGT. Trimming pared 8 bases from V and 4 bases from J, leaving 14 bases between. The CDR3 is 14 residues long. This CDR3 is CASYRGTFTGELFF. The CDR3 bases are TGTGCCAGCTACAGAGGGACGTTCACCGGGGAGCTGTTTTTT.

The V call is TRBV11-2, the J call TRBJ2-3, with TRBD2 identical over 8 bases. The junction had 10 bases not matched to a gene; V was cut back by 4 bases and J by 4 bases. The CDR3 runs 16 residues. The germline CDR1 and CDR2 sequences are SGHAT and FQNNGV. The CDR3, as DNA: TGTGCCAGCAGCTCCTTGGGAGCGGGGGTAGCAGATACGCAGTATTTT. It specifies CASSSLGAGVADTQYF.

The sample holds one count of this clonotype. The chain is built from TRBV20-1 and TRBJ1-1, with D possibly being TRBD1 (6 bases). The CDR3 runs 12 residues. CDR1 DFQATT and CDR2 SNEGSKA come from the germline V gene (reference sequence). Trimming cost V 6 bases and J 1 base, with 9 bases left between them. The CDR3 nucleotides read TGCAGTGCGCTCAGGGGGAACACTGAAGCTTTCTTT. Translated, it gives CSALRGNTEAFF.

The chain uses TRBV24-1 and TRBJ2-1; D not certain. V lost 6 bases and J 0 bases, leaving 8 bases between the germline ends. This CDR3 has 14 amino acids. Germline CDR1 reads KGHDR; CDR2 reads SFDVKD. CDR3 sequence: CATSKGRSYNEQFF. CDR3 bases: TGTGCCACCAGTAAGGGCCGCTCCTACAATGAGCAGTTCTTC.

The chain links TRBV6-6 to TRBJ1-6, with TRBD1 as a possible D gene (5 bases). The germline gives CDR1 MNHNY, CDR2 SVGAGI (reference sequence). This CDR3 has 14 amino acids. The germline V and J ends were trimmed by 2 bases and 10 bases, with 12 bases remaining between them. CDR3 nucleotide sequence: TGTGCCAGCAGTTACCTGAACGGGGGATCACCCCTCCACTTT. This codes for CASSYLNGGSPLHF.

CDR3 DNA: TGTGCCAGCAGCTCCCGGGACAGGGGGAGAGAAGCTTTCTTT. Its protein is CASSSRDRGREAFF. The J gene is TRBJ1-1, the V gene TRBV7-9; 11 bases are a match to TRBD1. Germline V CDR1 and CDR2: SEHNR, FQNEAQ (reference sequence). J was trimmed by 8 bases and V by 4 bases; bases with no gene match: 6. The CDR3 contains 14 residues.

The chain has TRBV6-2 or TRBV6-3 and TRBJ1-5, with D possibly TRBD1 on 6 matching bases. The germline gives CDR1 MNHEY, CDR2 SVGEGT. This CDR3 has 13 amino acids. V was clipped by 10 bases and J by 7 bases, with 17 bases between them. The CDR3 is CATARGPEQPQHF. The CDR3 coding sequence is TGTGCCACCGCTCGGGGGCCGGAGCAGCCCCAGCATTTT.

This clonotype was detected once. This chain joins TRBV19 and TRBJ2-1, with D possibly being TRBD1 (5 bases). The CDR3 consists of 13 residues. V lost 4 bases to trimming and J lost 8 bases, with 12 bases between them. Germline V gives CDR1 LNHDA, CDR2 SQIVND (reference sequence). The CDR3 region has the DNA TGTGCCAGTAGTAGGGGCGGAATGTATGAGCAGTTCTTC. Translation: CASSRGGMYEQFF.

This clonotype was picked up one time. This sequence joins TRBV6-2 or TRBV6-3 and TRBJ2-2; 7 bases fit TRBD1. The V segment lost 6 bases and the J segment 6 bases; nucleotides outside the gene matches: 4. The CDR3 consists of 13 residues. Germline lookup yields CDR1 MNHEY and CDR2 SVGEGT. CDR3 in amino acids: CASRRTGSGELFF. The CDR3 DNA reads as TGTGCCAGCAGGAGGACAGGTTCCGGGGAGCTGTTTTTT.

This clonotype was seen more than once but under ten times. This sequence joins TRBV6-6 and TRBJ2-7; the D is unclear. This CDR3 is built from 12 residues. Trimming shortened V by 1 base and J by 4 bases, and 5 bases separated the two germline ends. From germline, CDR1 is MNHNY and CDR2 SVGAGI (reference sequence). DNA of the CDR3: TGTGCCAGCAGTTACTTCCGATACGAGCAGTACTTC. The encoded protein is CASSYFRYEQYF.

This clonotype has ten or more counts. V and J are TRBV7-2 and TRBJ2-5; 8 bases are shared with TRBD2. J lost 4 bases, V lost 3 bases, and 7 bases had no gene match. CDR1 SGHTA and CDR2 FQGNSA come from the germline V gene. The CDR3 consists of 15 residues. CDR3 in amino acids: CASSFGREGLETQYF. Written as DNA, the CDR3 is TGTGCCAGCAGCTTCGGACGGGAGGGCCTAGAGACCCAGTACTTC. Full variable domain (outside the CDR3, taken from reference TRBV7-2 and TRBJ2-5): GAGVSQSPSNKVTEKGKDVELRCDPISGHTALYWYRQSLGQGLEFLIYFQGNSAPDKSGLPSDRFSAERTGGSVSTLTIQRTQQEDSAVYLCASSFGREGLETQYFGPGTRLLVL.

The chain employs TRBV6-5 and TRBJ2-3; TRBD2 agrees at 7 bases. This CDR3 spans 13 amino acids. Per germline, CDR1 MNHEY and CDR2 SVGAGI. V lost 6 bases and J lost 5; bases outside the gene matches: 5. The CDR3 bases are TGTGCCAGCAGGATCTCGGGGGGAGATACGCAGTATTTT. This gives the protein CASRISGGDTQYF.